Shown below are 28 T cell receptor beta chains from a single sample sequenced in a study of T cell repertoires in cytomegalovirus infection. MiXCR was run by TCRdb on the reads, yielding one entry per CDR3 protein. Of approximately 250,000 distinct CDR3 sequences listed, around 6.6% were seen once; the top ten hold 5.5% to 8%. Specimen: PBMCs. These receptors all stem from a human donor in good health (CMV status not recorded). Some clones in this sample may be carry-over from other donors' samples.

This clonotype has at least ten counts. In DNA form, the CDR3 reads TGTGCCAGCAGTGAGAACCTGGTCGCTGGGCAGTACTTC. Its translation is CASSENLVAGQYF. V usage is TRBV6-1 and J usage is TRBJ2-7, with no clear D. Trimming removed 3 bases at V and 9 bases at J, with 15 bases between. CDR1 and CDR2 (germline): MNHNS, SASEGT. The CDR3 length is 13 residues.

This clonotype showed up just a few times. This chain uses TRBV25-1 with TRBJ2-7, with TRBD2 as a possible D gene (5 bases). Per germline, CDR1 MGHDK and CDR2 SYGVNS. CDR3 length equals 15 residues. V lost 2 bases and J lost 9, with 20 bases in between. The CDR3 sequence: CASSEDGKPSGGQYF. The CDR3 DNA is TGTGCCAGCAGTGAAGACGGGAAGCCTTCGGGTGGGCAGTACTTC.

This clonotype was picked up many times. V usage is TRBV20-1 and J usage is TRBJ1-2, with D uncertain. The V gene's germline CDR1 is DFQATT and CDR2 SNEGSKA (reference sequence). This CDR3 comprises 14 residues. Trimming shortened V by 6 bases and J by 2 bases, and 16 bases separated the two germline ends. The CDR3 spells CSAPVPGPNYGYTF. Written as DNA, the CDR3 is TGCAGTGCCCCAGTCCCGGGCCCAAACTATGGCTACACCTTC.

The chain is built from TRBV20-1 and TRBJ1-1, with 9 positions matching TRBD1. Germline V gives CDR1 DFQATT, CDR2 SNEGSKA (reference sequence). Trimming took 5 bases from V and 0 from J; bases not matched to a gene: 7. CDR3 length: 15 amino acids. CDR3 region: CSARQGEGVNTEAFF. In DNA, the CDR3 is TGCAGTGCTCGACAGGGGGAGGGGGTGAACACTGAAGCTTTCTTT.

This clonotype was counted at least ten times. V is TRBV15 and J is TRBJ2-7; a possible D gene is TRBD1 (5 bases). V was cut by 1 base and J by 2 bases, with 9 bases left in between. The germline V gene encodes CDR1 LNHNV and CDR2 YYDKDF (reference sequence). CDR3 length equals 14 residues. CDR3 sequence reads: CATSRGSGPYEQYF. For the CDR3, the DNA is TGTGCCACCAGCAGAGGGTCAGGGCCCTACGAGCAGTACTTC.

This clonotype came up many times. This rearrangement joins TRBV9 to TRBJ2-5, with 8 bases aligning to TRBD2. Germline lookup yields CDR1 SGDLS and CDR2 YYNGEE. V was clipped by 0 bases and J by 3 bases; unmatched bases: 4. The CDR3 loop spans 15 amino acids. The CDR3 DNA reads TGTGCCAGCAGCGTAGGCGGGGGGCCGGAAGAGACCCAGTACTTC. Protein product: CASSVGGGPEETQYF.

At least ten counts were recorded for this clonotype. A clone one base away is much larger, so this may be a read error. The CDR3 is CASSYDSYNEQFF. Written as DNA, the CDR3 is TGTGCCAGCAGCTACGACAGTTACAATGAGCAGTTCTTC. The genes are TRBV6-2 or TRBV6-3 and TRBJ2-1; D might be TRBD1 (5 bases). Germline assignment: CDR1 MNHEY and CDR2 SVGEGT. This CDR3 has 13 residues. The V gene lost 6 bases and the J gene lost 4 bases, with 10 bases spanning the gap.

This clonotype turned up a few times. V usage is TRBV12-3 or TRBV12-4 and J usage is TRBJ1-1; D might be TRBD1 (5 bases). This CDR3 contains 14 residues. V lost 3 bases to trimming and J lost 8 bases, with 16 bases between them. CDR3 sequence (DNA): TGTGCCAGCAGTTTCATCTTAATGGGACCCGAAGCTTTCTTT. Translation gives CASSFILMGPEAFF.

The chain is built from TRBV29-1 and TRBJ1-2; the D is unclear. This CDR3 contains 12 residues. From germline, CDR1 is SQVTM and CDR2 ANQGSEA. Trimming cost V 3 bases and J 6 bases, with 11 bases left between them. CDR3 protein: CSVDSEGDGYTF. CDR3 in DNA: TGCAGCGTTGACTCGGAAGGTGATGGCTACACCTTC. The full variable domain, completed using reference TRBV29-1 and TRBJ1-2, is SAVISQKPSRDICQRGTSLTIQCQVDSQVTMMFWYRQQPGQSLTLIATANQGSEATYESGFVIDKFPISRPNLTFSTLTVSNMSPEDSSIYLCSVDSEGDGYTFGSGTRLTVV.

The sample holds many counts of this clonotype. The V and J genes are TRBV5-8 and TRBJ2-5; perhaps TRBD2 as D (5 bases). Germline-derived CDR1 and CDR2 are SGHTS and YDEGEE. CDR3 length equals 13 residues. Trimming shortened V by 8 bases and J by 8 bases, and 19 bases separated the two germline ends. CDR3 sequence reads: CASLTPGEGTQYF. For the CDR3, the DNA is TGTGCCAGTCTGACACCCGGCGAGGGTACCCAGTACTTC. Full variable domain (rest looked up from reference TRBV5-8 and TRBJ2-5): EAGVTQSPTHLIKTRGQQATLRCSPISGHTSVYWYQQALGLGLQFLLWYDEGEERNRGNFPPRFSGRQFPNYSSELNVNALELEDSALYLCASLTPGEGTQYFGPGTRLLVL.

This clonotype has only a few counts. The V gene is TRBV20-1, the J gene TRBJ1-5, with D perhaps matching TRBD1 (5 bases). The ends were cut back, 4 bases at V and 2 bases at J, with 12 bases in the middle. Germline CDR1 and CDR2: DFQATT and SNEGSKA (reference sequence). CDR3 length: 14 residues. This CDR3 is CSAMGLRGNQPQHF. DNA for the CDR3: TGCAGTGCTATGGGGCTCAGGGGCAATCAGCCCCAGCATTTT.

This clonotype has a count of ten or more. The V call is TRBV7-2, the J call TRBJ2-7; 7 positions match TRBD1. Germline V lookup: CDR1 SGHTA, CDR2 FQGNSA. The junction had 6 bases not matched to a gene; V was cut back by 3 bases and J by 1 base. This CDR3 contains 15 residues. Here the CDR3 DNA reads TGTGCCAGCAGCTTGGACAGGAATCCTTCCTACGAGCAGTACTTC. It specifies CASSLDRNPSYEQYF. Together with reference TRBV7-2 and TRBJ2-7, the CDR3 gives the full variable domain: GAGVSQSPSNKVTEKGKDVELRCDPISGHTALYWYRQSLGQGLEFLIYFQGNSAPDKSGLPSDRFSAERTGGSVSTLTIQRTQQEDSAVYLCASSLDRNPSYEQYFGPGTRLTVT.

The chain couples TRBV5-5 to TRBJ2-7, with no clear D. The CDR3 contains 13 residues. Per germline, CDR1 SGHKS and CDR2 YYEKEE (reference sequence). Trimming removed 5 bases at V and 1 base at J, with 10 bases between. CDR3 DNA sequence: TGTGCCAGCAGGCTCGAAGGATCCTACGAGCAGTACTTC. Protein: CASRLEGSYEQYF.

This clonotype was counted many times. This sequence joins TRBV7-2 and TRBJ2-5; the D gene is possibly TRBD1 (6 bases). Between the trimmed V and J ends, which lost 2 bases and 1 base, there was a span of 8 bases. Germline CDR1 and CDR2: SGHTA and FQGNSA. The CDR3 is 14 amino acids. CDR3 sequence (DNA): TGTGCCAGCAGCTTAATCAGGGGCCAAGAGACCCAGTACTTC. Amino acid sequence: CASSLIRGQETQYF. Complete variable domain (other parts from reference TRBV7-2 and TRBJ2-5): GAGVSQSPSNKVTEKGKDVELRCDPISGHTALYWYRQSLGQGLEFLIYFQGNSAPDKSGLPSDRFSAERTGGSVSTLTIQRTQQEDSAVYLCASSLIRGQETQYFGPGTRLLVL.

A note on this clonotype: Just one base apart from a much larger clone, this may be a read error. The chain is built from TRBV20-1 and TRBJ2-3, with a weak D call TRBD1 (5 bases). This CDR3 has 12 residues. Germline values: CDR1 DFQATT, CDR2 SNEGSKA (reference sequence). CDR3 nucleotides: TGCAGTGCTCGGACACTTGCAGATTCGCAGTATTTT. As protein: CSARTLADSQYF.

The V call is TRBV29-1, the J call TRBJ1-2; a possible D gene is TRBD1 (5 bases). The CDR3 runs to 11 residues. Germline lookup yields CDR1 SQVTM and CDR2 ANQGSEA. The CDR3 is CTLRDRDGYTF. The CDR3, as DNA: TGCACCCTTCGGGACCGGGATGGCTACACCTTC.

This chain uses TRBV28 with TRBJ1-1, with 9 bases fitting TRBD1. Losses at the gene ends were 4 bases for V and 7 bases for J; bases not matched to a gene: 10. Per the germline V gene, CDR1 is MDHEN and CDR2 is SYDVKM. The CDR3 is made up of 15 amino acids. The DNA for the CDR3 is TGTGCCAGCAGTTCCCCCGGGACAGGGACGTTTGAAGCTTTCTTT. Translation gives CASSSPGTGTFEAFF.

In this sample, this clonotype turned up many times. The V and J genes are TRBV20-1 and TRBJ1-1; TRBD1 aligns across 8 bases. CDR1 is DFQATT, CDR2 SNEGSKA, per germline (reference sequence). This CDR3 comprises 13 residues. With V trimmed by 6 bases and J by 1 base, 4 bases remained unmatched. CDR3 DNA: TGCAGTGCCAGGGACAGGAGGAACACTGAAGCTTTCTTT. Residues: CSARDRRNTEAFF.

This clonotype was found many times. This sequence joins TRBV7-2 and TRBJ2-5; D tentatively fits TRBD1 or TRBD2 (5 bases each). The V end was cut by 5 bases, the J end by 2 bases, with 15 bases between. This CDR3 has 15 residues. Germline V lookup: CDR1 SGHTA, CDR2 FQGNSA. The CDR3 nucleotides are TGTGCCAGCAGCGAGGGACGGAGGAGTCAAGAGACCCAGTACTTC. Translated: CASSEGRRSQETQYF.

This clonotype was counted ten times or more. The chain has TRBV7-2 and TRBJ2-5, with D uncertain. CDR3 length equals 14 residues. Deletions cut 1 base from V and 3 bases from J, with 9 bases between. The germline V gene encodes CDR1 SGHTA and CDR2 FQGNSA. As DNA, the CDR3 is TGTGCCAGCAGCTTAGTATGGCAGGAAGAGACCCAGTACTTC. Its translation is CASSLVWQEETQYF.

In this sample, this clonotype turned up many times. This rearrangement joins TRBV5-1 to TRBJ2-7; TRBD2 might be the D (7 bases). The CDR3 spans 14 residues. Trimming pared 4 bases from V and 2 bases from J, leaving 13 bases between. Germline CDR1 and CDR2: SGHRS and YFSETQ. CDR3 coding DNA: TGCGCCAGCAGCGGGGGGGCTGAGGCCTACGAGCAGTACTTC. It specifies CASSGGAEAYEQYF.

The chain recombines TRBV4-3 with TRBJ1-2, with D unclear. This CDR3 spans 15 amino acids. V was clipped by 0 bases and J by 10 bases, with 18 bases between them. Per germline, CDR1 LGHNA and CDR2 YSLEER. The CDR3 is CASSQEGYVQATYTF. The CDR3 bases are TGCGCCAGCAGCCAAGAAGGATACGTCCAGGCTACCTACACCTTC.

This clonotype has a count of ten or more. The chain recombines TRBV19 with TRBJ1-1; D is unresolved. Looked up from germline, CDR1 is LNHDA and CDR2 is SQIVND (reference sequence). V lost 3 bases to trimming and J lost 1 base, with 12 bases between them. The CDR3 has 15 residues. This chain's CDR3 is CASSIGIPRNTEAFF. The CDR3, as DNA: TGTGCCAGTAGTATTGGGATTCCTCGGAACACTGAAGCTTTCTTT.

This clonotype has ten or more counts. This chain joins TRBV11-2 and TRBJ1-1; 8 nucleotides match TRBD1. With 8 bases clipped from V and 5 bases from J, the junction kept 7 bases outside the gene matches. This CDR3 is built from 13 residues. The germline CDR1 and CDR2 sequences are SGHAT and FQNNGV. In nucleotides, the CDR3 is TGTGCCAGCGGCGGACAGGGTGGAACTGAAGCTTTCTTT. This sequence encodes CASGGQGGTEAFF.

This clonotype was seen at least ten times. V is TRBV10-3 and J is TRBJ2-7; D may be TRBD1 (6 bases). Germline V gene data show CDR1 as ENHRY and CDR2 as SYGVKD. The length of the CDR3 is 15 residues. V was clipped by 0 bases and J by 3 bases, with 12 bases between them. CDR3: CAISESKGTSYEQYF. In DNA, the CDR3 is TGTGCCATCAGTGAGTCGAAAGGGACAAGCTACGAGCAGTACTTC.

This clonotype was seen ten or more times. V gene TRBV29-1 combines with J gene TRBJ1-1; 9 bases map to TRBD1. V shed 8 bases, J shed 4 bases, and the junction held 8 bases outside the gene matches. The CDR3 sequence is 13 residues long. Germline values: CDR1 SQVTM, CDR2 ANQGSEA. DNA of the CDR3: TGCAGCACCAACAGGGGGCTAGGCACTGAAGCTTTCTTT. Protein sequence: CSTNRGLGTEAFF. Variable domain in full (rest from reference TRBV29-1 and TRBJ1-1): SAVISQKPSRDICQRGTSLTIQCQVDSQVTMMFWYRQQPGQSLTLIATANQGSEATYESGFVIDKFPISRPNLTFSTLTVSNMSPEDSSIYLCSTNRGLGTEAFFGQGTRLTVV.

The table lists this clonotype with many counts. CDR3 in amino acids: CSARDRGLSANTEAFF. DNA for the CDR3: TGCAGTGCTAGAGATCGGGGCCTCTCAGCGAACACTGAAGCTTTCTTT. This rearrangement joins TRBV20-1 to TRBJ1-1; D is possibly TRBD1 (5 bases). The CDR3 spans 16 residues. Germline CDR1 reads DFQATT; CDR2 reads SNEGSKA (reference sequence). V was pared by 0 bases and J by 1 base, with 15 bases between.

This clonotype came up a few times. The genes are TRBV10-3 and TRBJ1-3, with no clear D. Between the trimmed V and J ends, which lost 2 bases and 0 bases, there was a span of 8 bases. Germline V gives CDR1 ENHRY, CDR2 SYGVKD. The CDR3 spans 15 residues. The CDR3 DNA reads TGTGCCATCAGTGAGGGCCCAAGCTCTGGAAACACCATATATTTT. It codes for CAISEGPSSGNTIYF.